These T cell receptor beta chains were read from a single sample in a study of beta chain features in type 1 diabetes. The data were produced by immunoSEQ multiplex PCR, yet TCRdb's version contains in-frame clones alone and is incomplete. The sample includes roughly 370,000 clones, more than 11% of them seen just once. Sample: naive CD4+ T cells from blood. The receptors come from a man younger than 45 in good health. The CDR3 runs from the conserved cysteine through the conserved F or W. A D gene is named only where the DNA matches it firmly. Size is omitted from some rows. Given values are once, few, many or a class for expanded clones.

.,TRBJ2-3,few,TRBV7-2,CASSLGWASTDTQYF,TGTGCCAGCAGCTTAGGGTGGGCTAGCACAGATACGCAGTATTTT
.,TRBJ1-3,few,TRBV5-1,CASSHSGISGNTIYF,TGCGCCAGCAGCCACTCCGGGATCTCTGGAAACACCATATATTTT
.,TRBJ1-1,.,TRBV15,CATSSVTWAEAFF,TGTGCCACCAGCAGCGTCACTTGGGCTGAAGCTTTCTTT
TRBD1,TRBJ1-4,few,TRBV5-1,CASSLGTGAEKLFF,TGCGCCAGCAGCTTGGGGACAGGGGCTGAAAAACTGTTTTTT
TRBD1,TRBJ1-1,.,TRBV19,CASSPQGGQAEAFF,TGTGCCAGTAGTCCCCAAGGAGGACAGGCTGAAGCTTTCTTT
.,TRBJ2-5,few,TRBV11-2,CASSLARTGKETQYF,TGTGCCAGCAGCTTAGCCCGGACTGGGAAAGAGACCCAGTACTTC
TRBD1,TRBJ1-1,.,TRBV4-1,CASSPGRAQGVREAFF,TGCGCCAGCAGCCCAGGGAGGGCGCAGGGGGTCAGGGAAGCTTTCTTT
.,TRBJ1-4,.,TRBV14,CASSPAGVIGEKLFF,TGTGCCAGCAGCCCAGCAGGGGTGATAGGTGAAAAACTGTTTTTT
TRBD1,TRBJ1-2,.,TRBV30,CAWSRDRAHYGYTF,TGTGCCTGGAGTCGGGACAGGGCCCACTATGGCTACACCTTC
TRBD2,TRBJ2-1,.,TRBV30,CAWSVSGSGRARNEQFF,TGTGCCTGGAGTGTATCAGGTAGCGGGAGGGCTCGGAATGAGCAGTTCTTC
.,TRBJ2-3,.,TRBV5-1,CASSLAGTLDTQYF,TGCGCCAGCAGCTTGGCCGGGACTCTCGATACGCAGTATTTT
TRBD1,TRBJ2-7,.,TRBV25-1,CASSEGQGYYEQYF,TGTGCCAGCAGTGAGGGACAGGGCTACTACGAGCAGTACTTC
.,TRBJ2-1,few,TRBV7-6,CASSFYGTSPNEQFF,TGTGCCAGCAGCTTCTACGGGACCTCACCCAATGAGCAGTTCTTC
.,TRBJ2-1,few,TRBV6-6,CASSYSKFPGANEQFF,TGTGCCAGCAGTTACTCGAAGTTCCCAGGGGCAAATGAGCAGTTCTTC
TRBD2,TRBJ2-5,.,TRBV29-1,CSVEDGTSGPVETQYF,TGCAGCGTTGAAGACGGGACTAGCGGCCCAGTCGAGACCCAGTACTTC
.,TRBJ2-5,few,TRBV19,CASSTSSRETQYF,TGTGCCAGTAGTACGTCGAGTCGCGAGACCCAGTACTTC
.,TRBJ2-1,.,TRBV7-2,CASSLTSTSSYNEQFF,TGTGCCAGCAGCTTAACGTCGACTAGCTCCTACAATGAGCAGTTCTTC
.,TRBJ2-2,.,TRBV4-3,CASSLGLATTGELFF,TGCGCCAGCAGCCTCGGACTGGCGACCACCGGGGAGCTGTTTTTT
TRBD2,TRBJ2-1,.,TRBV27,CASSLMAGGPGNEQFF,TGTGCCAGCAGTTTAATGGCGGGAGGGCCGGGGAATGAGCAGTTCTTC
TRBD1,TRBJ1-5,few,TRBV9,CASSAGQGNSEPQHF,TGTGCCAGCAGCGCGGGACAGGGTAATTCGGAGCCCCAGCATTTT
.,TRBJ2-2,few,TRBV11-2,CASSSLAEVTGELFF,TGTGCCAGCAGCTCCTTAGCGGAGGTCACCGGGGAGCTGTTTTTT
.,TRBJ2-5,few,TRBV27,CASSGGETQYF,TGTGCCAGCAGTGGGGGAGAGACCCAGTACTTC
.,TRBJ1-2,.,TRBV9,CASSLSPGGYGYTF,TGTGCCAGCAGCTTATCCCCGGGGGGCTATGGCTACACCTTC
.,TRBJ1-2,few,TRBV15,CATSRDLGNYGYTF,TGTGCCACCAGCAGAGATCTGGGGAACTATGGCTACACCTTC
.,TRBJ1-6,few,TRBV7-2,CASSFGSDSPLHF,TGTGCCAGCAGCTTCGGTTCGGATTCACCCCTCCACTTT
.,TRBJ2-1,few,TRBV7-9,CASSLPRPYNEQFF,TGTGCCAGCAGCCTCCCACGACCGTACAATGAGCAGTTCTTC
.,TRBJ2-3,few,TRBV7-9,CASSLASGGTDTQYF,TGTGCCAGCAGCCTCGCGTCCGGGGGCACAGATACGCAGTATTTT
.,TRBJ2-2,few,TRBV6-6,CASSYSPRGGELFF,TGTGCCAGCAGTTACTCACCCAGGGGCGGGGAGCTGTTTTTT
.,TRBJ1-1,few,TRBV11-3,CASRTVNTEAFF,TGTGCCAGCCGCACGGTGAACACTGAAGCTTTCTTT
.,TRBJ1-1,.,TRBV9,CASSPHSQGITEAFF,TGTGCCAGCAGCCCCCATTCGCAGGGTATCACTGAAGCTTTCTTT
.,TRBJ1-1,.,TRBV9,CASSVAGGKNTEAFF,TGTGCCAGCAGCGTAGCTGGGGGGAAAAACACTGAAGCTTTCTTT
TRBD2,TRBJ2-2,.,TRBV25-1,CASSSRTSGRTGELFF,TGTGCCAGCAGTAGCCGGACTAGCGGGAGAACCGGGGAGCTGTTTTTT
.,TRBJ1-1,.,TRBV30,CAWRTFGGEAFF,TGTGCCTGGAGGACATTTGGGGGTGAAGCTTTCTTT
.,TRBJ2-7,.,TRBV14,CASSQDFYEQYF,TGTGCCAGCAGCCAAGATTTTTACGAGCAGTACTTC
.,TRBJ1-5,few,TRBV7-2,CASSRQGNQPQHF,TGTGCCAGCAGCCGACAGGGCAATCAGCCCCAGCATTTT
.,TRBJ1-1,.,TRBV28,CASSSHTNTEAFF,TGTGCCAGCAGTTCTCACACGAACACTGAAGCTTTCTTT
.,TRBJ2-2,.,TRBV20-1,CSARGPGELFF,TGCAGTGCTAGAGGGCCCGGGGAGCTGTTTTTT
TRBD1,TRBJ2-2,few,TRBV30,CAWSGQGNTGELFF,TGTGCCTGGAGCGGACAGGGGAATACCGGGGAGCTGTTTTTT
.,TRBJ2-3,.,TRBV5-1,CASSKFRTDTQYF,TGCGCCAGCAGCAAATTTAGGACAGATACGCAGTATTTT
.,TRBJ1-4,few,TRBV20-1,CSASGDEKLFF,TGCAGTGCTAGCGGCGATGAAAAACTGTTTTTT
.,TRBJ2-4,.,TRBV4-1,CASSQDPPGGLNIQYF,TGCGCCAGCAGCCAAGATCCCCCGGGGGGCCTAAACATTCAGTACTTC
.,TRBJ1-2,.,TRBV7-2,CASSLTSRDDYGYTF,TGTGCCAGCAGCTTAACGTCCAGGGATGACTATGGCTACACCTTC
TRBD2,TRBJ2-3,.,TRBV6-1,CASSEGLAGTDTQYF,TGTGCCAGCAGTGAAGGTCTAGCGGGGACAGATACGCAGTATTTT
.,TRBJ2-5,few,TRBV7-2,CASSLSGAEETQYF,TGTGCCAGCAGCTTATCAGGGGCGGAAGAGACCCAGTACTTC
.,TRBJ2-5,few,TRBV14,CASGHTAETQYF,TGTGCCAGCGGACACACGGCTGAGACCCAGTACTTC
.,TRBJ2-2,.,TRBV4-2,CASSQSGPAQNTGELFF,TGTGCCAGCAGCCAATCCGGACCGGCCCAAAACACCGGGGAGCTGTTTTTT
TRBD1,TRBJ2-3,.,TRBV13,CASSFGQGRDTQYF,TGTGCCAGCAGCTTCGGACAGGGACGGGATACGCAGTATTTT
TRBD1,TRBJ2-2,few,TRBV9,CASSVGQGGGVTGELFF,TGTGCCAGCAGCGTCGGACAGGGCGGAGGGGTGACCGGGGAGCTGTTTTTT
.,TRBJ1-5,.,TRBV15,CATSREIGVQPQHF,TGTGCCACCAGCAGAGAGATCGGGGTACAGCCCCAGCATTTT
TRBD2,TRBJ2-5,few,TRBV7-9,CASSLVSGVETQYF,TGTGCCAGCAGCTTGGTTAGCGGGGTTGAGACCCAGTACTTC
.,TRBJ2-3,few,TRBV29-1,CSVEVAGLFSDTQYF,TGCAGCGTTGAAGTGGCAGGGTTGTTCTCAGATACGCAGTATTTT
.,TRBJ2-7,.,TRBV29-1,CSVQASPRYEQYF,TGCAGCGTTCAAGCCAGTCCTCGGTACGAGCAGTACTTC
.,TRBJ2-1,few,TRBV29-1,CSVSDEQFF,TGCAGCGTTTCGGATGAGCAGTTCTTC
.,TRBJ2-5,few,TRBV9,CASSVGGAGTAAETQYF,TGTGCCAGCAGCGTAGGTGGGGCGGGAACCGCTGCGGAGACCCAGTACTTC
.,TRBJ1-3,.,TRBV6-5,CASSYSRLSGNTIYF,TGTGCCAGCAGTTACTCAAGGTTATCTGGAAACACCATATATTTT
.,TRBJ2-6,.,TRBV7-6,CASSLVAGSGANVLTF,TGTGCCAGCAGCTTAGTTGCAGGGTCTGGGGCCAACGTCCTGACTTTC
TRBD1,TRBJ2-1,.,TRBV29-1,CSVVVGSGQGYYSSYNEQFF,TGCAGCGTTGTAGTGGGTTCGGGACAGGGTTACTATAGCTCCTACAATGAGCAGTTCTTC
.,TRBJ1-5,few,TRBV7-2,CASSPVGDQPQHF,TGTGCCAGCAGCCCCGTGGGGGATCAGCCCCAGCATTTT
.,TRBJ1-1,few,TRBV10-3,CAICPTGIDTEAFF,TGTGCCATCTGCCCAACAGGGATAGACACTGAAGCTTTCTTT
TRBD1,TRBJ2-1,.,TRBV5-1,CASSDGQGDEQFF,TGCGCCAGCAGCGATGGACAGGGAGATGAGCAGTTCTTC